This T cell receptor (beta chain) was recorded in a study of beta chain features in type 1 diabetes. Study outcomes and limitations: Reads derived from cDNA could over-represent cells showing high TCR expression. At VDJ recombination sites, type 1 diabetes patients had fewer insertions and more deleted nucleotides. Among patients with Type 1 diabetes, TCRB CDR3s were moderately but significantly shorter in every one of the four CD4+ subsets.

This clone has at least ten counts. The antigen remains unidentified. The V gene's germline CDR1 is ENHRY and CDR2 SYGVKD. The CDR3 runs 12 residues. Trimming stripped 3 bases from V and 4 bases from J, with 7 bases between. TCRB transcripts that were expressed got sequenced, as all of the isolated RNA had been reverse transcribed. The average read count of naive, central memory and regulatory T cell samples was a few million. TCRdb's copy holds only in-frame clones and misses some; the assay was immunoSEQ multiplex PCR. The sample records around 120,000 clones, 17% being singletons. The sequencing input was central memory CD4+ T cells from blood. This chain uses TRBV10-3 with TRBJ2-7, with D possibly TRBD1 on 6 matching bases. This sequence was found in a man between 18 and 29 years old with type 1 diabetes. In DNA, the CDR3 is TGTGCCATCAGTGACAGGGGTTACGAGCAGTACTTC. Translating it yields CAISDRGYEQYF.